This section outlines one T cell receptor (beta chain) sequence together with its context. Its antigen is currently unknown. These data originate in a study of radiotherapy plus CTLA-4 blockade in lung cancer. Study summary: Objective responses were observed in about a sixth of patients, and disease control was achieved by around 31%.

This CDR3 is 14 amino acids long. Trimming removed 3 bases at V and 1 base at J, with 10 bases between. CDR1 is SGHDN, CDR2 FVKESK, per germline. The repertoire was sequenced with immunoSEQ multiplex PCR; TCRdb's copy has only in-frame clones and lacks some. Here the sample spans approximately 85,000 clones, over 75% being singletons. The study's findings and limits: The study found tumor-derived TCR clones expanded in blood after radiotherapy plus ipilimumab. Strongest reported response predictors: early blood clone changes and post-radiation interferon-beta.

The material was peripheral blood, obtained from a patient treated with radiotherapy plus ipilimumab. This chain joins TRBV14 and TRBJ2-7; weak D call: TRBD1 (6 bases). The receptor's source is a human donor with non-small cell lung cancer that progressed on radiotherapy plus ipilimumab. The CDR3 bases are TGTGCCAGCAGCCATGACAGGTTTTCCTACGAGCAGTACTTC. Translating gives CASSHDRFSYEQYF. Together with reference TRBV14 and TRBJ2-7, the CDR3 gives the full variable domain: EAGVTQFPSHSVIEKGQTVTLRCDPISGHDNLYWYRRVMGKEIKFLLHFVKESKQDESGMPNNRFLAERTGGTYSTLKVQPAELEDSGVYFCASSHDRFSYEQYFGPGTRLTVT.